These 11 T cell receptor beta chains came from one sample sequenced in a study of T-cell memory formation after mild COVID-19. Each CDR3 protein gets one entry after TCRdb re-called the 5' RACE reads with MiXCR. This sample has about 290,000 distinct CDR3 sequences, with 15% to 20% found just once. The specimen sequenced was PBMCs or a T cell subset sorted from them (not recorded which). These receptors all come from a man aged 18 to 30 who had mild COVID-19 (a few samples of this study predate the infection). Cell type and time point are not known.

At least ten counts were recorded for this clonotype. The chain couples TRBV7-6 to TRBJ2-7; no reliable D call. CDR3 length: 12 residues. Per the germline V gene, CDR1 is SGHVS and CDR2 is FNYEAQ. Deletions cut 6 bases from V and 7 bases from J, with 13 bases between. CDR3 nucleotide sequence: TGTGCCAGCAGTCAAACCTCGAGAGAGCAGTACTTC. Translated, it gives CASSQTSREQYF.

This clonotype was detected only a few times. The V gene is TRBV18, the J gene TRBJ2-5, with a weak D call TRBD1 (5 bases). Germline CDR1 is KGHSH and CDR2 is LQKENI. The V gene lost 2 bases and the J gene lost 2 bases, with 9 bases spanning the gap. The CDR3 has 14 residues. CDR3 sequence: CASSPGAQQETQYF. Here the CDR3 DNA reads TGTGCCAGCTCACCAGGGGCACAGCAAGAGACCCAGTACTTC.

The CDR3 loop is CASSYAQAEQYF. The CDR3 bases are TGTGCCAGCAGTTACGCGCAGGCCGAGCAGTACTTC. The chain combines TRBV6-6 with TRBJ2-7, with D unclear. The germline V and J ends were trimmed by 2 bases and 6 bases, with 8 bases remaining between them. The V gene's germline CDR1 is MNHNY and CDR2 SVGAGI (reference sequence). This CDR3 spans 12 amino acids.

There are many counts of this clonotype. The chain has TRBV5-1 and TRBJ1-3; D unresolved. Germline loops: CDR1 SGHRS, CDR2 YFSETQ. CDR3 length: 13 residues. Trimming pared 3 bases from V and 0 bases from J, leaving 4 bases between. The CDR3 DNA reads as TGCGCCAGCAGCTGGGACTCTGGAAACACCATATATTTT. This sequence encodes CASSWDSGNTIYF.

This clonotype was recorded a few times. The CDR3 here is CASSDSLGTREQYF. The CDR3 region has the DNA TGCGCCAGCAGTGATTCATTGGGGACTCGCGAGCAGTACTTC. This chain connects TRBV10-1 to TRBJ2-7; weak D call: TRBD2 (6 bases). Germline V gene lookup returns CDR1 WNHNN and CDR2 SYGVQD (reference sequence). V was clipped by 3 bases and J by 6 bases, with 15 bases between them. This CDR3 spans 14 amino acids.

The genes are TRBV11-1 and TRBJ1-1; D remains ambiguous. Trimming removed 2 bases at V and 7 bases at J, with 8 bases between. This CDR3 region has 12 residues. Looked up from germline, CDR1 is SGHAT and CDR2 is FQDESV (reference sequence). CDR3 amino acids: CASSLRAHEAFF. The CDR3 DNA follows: TGTGCCAGCAGCTTACGCGCCCATGAAGCTTTCTTT.

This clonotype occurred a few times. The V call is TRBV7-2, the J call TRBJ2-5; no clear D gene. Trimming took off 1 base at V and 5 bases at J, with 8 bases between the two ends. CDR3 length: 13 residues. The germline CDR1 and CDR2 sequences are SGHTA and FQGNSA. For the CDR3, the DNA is TGTGCCAGCAGCTTAGGTTTGGATGAGACCCAGTACTTC. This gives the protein CASSLGLDETQYF.

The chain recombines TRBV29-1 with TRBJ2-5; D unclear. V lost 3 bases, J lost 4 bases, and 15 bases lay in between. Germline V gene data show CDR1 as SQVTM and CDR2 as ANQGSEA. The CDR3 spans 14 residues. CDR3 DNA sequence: TGCAGCGTTGATACTACTACCCCCCCAGAGACCCAGTACTTC. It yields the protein CSVDTTTPPETQYF.

The CDR3 protein is CASRLGQTMNTEAFF. DNA for the CDR3: TGTGCCAGCAGACTTGGACAGACTATGAACACTGAAGCTTTCTTT. V and J are TRBV3-1 and TRBJ1-1, with D maybe TRBD1 (6 bases). Trimming removed 6 bases at V and 0 bases at J, with 14 bases between. Germline V gene data show CDR1 as LGHDT and CDR2 as YNNKEL (reference sequence). The CDR3 runs 15 residues.

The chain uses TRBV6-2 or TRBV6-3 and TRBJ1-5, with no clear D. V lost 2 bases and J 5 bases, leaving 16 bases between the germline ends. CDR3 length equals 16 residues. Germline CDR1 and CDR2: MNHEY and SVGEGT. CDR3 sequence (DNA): TGTGCCAGCAGTTACGGGTTAGAGGCCTCTTATCAGCCCCAGCATTTT. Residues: CASSYGLEASYQPQHF.

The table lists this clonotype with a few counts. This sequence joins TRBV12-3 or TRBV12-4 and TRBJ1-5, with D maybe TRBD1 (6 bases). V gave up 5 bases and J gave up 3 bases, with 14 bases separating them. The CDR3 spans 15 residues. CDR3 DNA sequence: TGTGCCAGCAGTCCCACGGGGGGGGCCAATCAGCCCCAGCATTTT. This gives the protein CASSPTGGANQPQHF.